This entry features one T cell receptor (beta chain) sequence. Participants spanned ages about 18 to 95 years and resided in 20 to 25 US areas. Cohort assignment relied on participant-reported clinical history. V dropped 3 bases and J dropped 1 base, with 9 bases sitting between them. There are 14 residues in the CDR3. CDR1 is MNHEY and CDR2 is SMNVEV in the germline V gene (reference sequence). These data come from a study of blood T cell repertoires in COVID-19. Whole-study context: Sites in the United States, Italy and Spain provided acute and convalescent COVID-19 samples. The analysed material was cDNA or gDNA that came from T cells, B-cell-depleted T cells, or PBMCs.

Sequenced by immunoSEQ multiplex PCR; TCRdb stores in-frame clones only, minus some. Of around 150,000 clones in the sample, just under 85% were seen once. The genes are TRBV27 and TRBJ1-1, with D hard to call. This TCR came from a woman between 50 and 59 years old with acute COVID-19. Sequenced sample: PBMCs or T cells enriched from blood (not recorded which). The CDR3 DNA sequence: TGTGCCAGCAGTTTCCGCGGGAGGAACACTGAAGCTTTCTTT. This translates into CASSFRGRNTEAFF.